These T cell receptor beta chains were read from a single sample in a study of T-cell memory formation after mild COVID-19. TCRdb passed the 5' RACE reads through MiXCR, listing each CDR3 protein once. The repertoire holds around 120,000 distinct CDR3 sequences, with 16% as singletons. The sample was PBMCs or a T cell subset sorted from them (not recorded which). The source of these receptors is an adult woman who had mild COVID-19 (a few samples of this study predate the infection). Cell type and time point are not known. The CDR3 runs from the conserved cysteine through the conserved F or W.

CDR3 protein | V gene | CDR3 length | J gene
CASRVAGYQETQYF | TRBV12-3/TRBV12-4 | 14 | TRBJ2-5
CSAPIPYSGANVLTF | TRBV20-1 | 15 | TRBJ2-6
CASSLRRTENNEQFF | TRBV7-2 | 15 | TRBJ2-1
CASSPGTSGNSNEQFF | TRBV11-1 | 16 | TRBJ2-1
CSAITDPKVSEAFF | TRBV20-1 | 14 | TRBJ1-1
CSARASGISEARELFF | TRBV20-1 | 16 | TRBJ2-2
CAISGSAGGYNEQFF | TRBV10-3 | 15 | TRBJ2-1
CASSSAIAGASEQYF | TRBV5-1 | 15 | TRBJ2-7
CASTIQGSGANVLTF | TRBV7-9 | 15 | TRBJ2-6
CASSPQGNEQFF | TRBV9 | 12 | TRBJ2-1
CASTRILTGRQETQYF | TRBV6-6 | 16 | TRBJ2-5
CSATKTGSYGYTF | TRBV20-1 | 13 | TRBJ1-2
CSARVGGLANSYNEQFF | TRBV20-1 | 17 | TRBJ2-1
CASSNLKSGVNEQFF | TRBV27 | 15 | TRBJ2-1
CASSLHREDEQYF | TRBV7-6 | 13 | TRBJ2-7